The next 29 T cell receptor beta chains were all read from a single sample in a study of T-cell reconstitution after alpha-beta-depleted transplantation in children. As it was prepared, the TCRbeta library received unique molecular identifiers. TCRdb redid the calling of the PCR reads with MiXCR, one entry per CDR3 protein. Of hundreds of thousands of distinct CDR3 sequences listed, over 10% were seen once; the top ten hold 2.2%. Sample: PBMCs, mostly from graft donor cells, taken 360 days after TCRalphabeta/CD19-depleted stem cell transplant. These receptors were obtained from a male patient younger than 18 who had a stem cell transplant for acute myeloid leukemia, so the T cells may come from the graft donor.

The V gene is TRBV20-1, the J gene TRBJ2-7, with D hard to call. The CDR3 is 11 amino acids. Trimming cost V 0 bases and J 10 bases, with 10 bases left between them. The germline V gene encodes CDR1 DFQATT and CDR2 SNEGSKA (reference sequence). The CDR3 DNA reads TGCAGTGCTAGAGATTACCCGAGTCAGTACTTC. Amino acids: CSARDYPSQYF.

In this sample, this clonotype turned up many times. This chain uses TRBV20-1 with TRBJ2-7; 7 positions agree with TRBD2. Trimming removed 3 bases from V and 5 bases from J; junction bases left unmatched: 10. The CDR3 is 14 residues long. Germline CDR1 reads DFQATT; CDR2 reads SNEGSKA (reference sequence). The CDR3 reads CSASRAREINEQYF. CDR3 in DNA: TGCAGTGCTAGTCGGGCGCGGGAGATCAACGAGCAGTACTTC.

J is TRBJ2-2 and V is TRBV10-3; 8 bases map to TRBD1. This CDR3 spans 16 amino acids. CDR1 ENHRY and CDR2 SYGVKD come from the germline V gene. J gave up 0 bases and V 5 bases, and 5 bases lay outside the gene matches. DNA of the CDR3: TGTGCCATCAGTTTCGCAGGGGGCCCGAACACCGGGGAGCTGTTTTTT. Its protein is CAISFAGGPNTGELFF.

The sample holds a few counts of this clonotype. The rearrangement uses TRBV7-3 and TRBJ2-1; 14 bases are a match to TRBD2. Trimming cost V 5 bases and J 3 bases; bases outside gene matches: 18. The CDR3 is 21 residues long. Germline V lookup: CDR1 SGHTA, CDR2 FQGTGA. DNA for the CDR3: TGTGCCAGCAGCCCGGGGGGTCGGACTAGCGGGGGGACTGGGGTCTACAATGAGCAGTTCTTC. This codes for CASSPGGRTSGGTGVYNEQFF.

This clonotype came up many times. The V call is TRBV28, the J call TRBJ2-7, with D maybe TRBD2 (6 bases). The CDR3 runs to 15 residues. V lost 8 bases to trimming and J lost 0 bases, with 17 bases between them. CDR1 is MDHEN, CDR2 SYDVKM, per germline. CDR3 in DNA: TGTGCCAGCTGTGCCGGGACTTTTAGCTCCTACGAGCAGTACTTC. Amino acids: CASCAGTFSSYEQYF.

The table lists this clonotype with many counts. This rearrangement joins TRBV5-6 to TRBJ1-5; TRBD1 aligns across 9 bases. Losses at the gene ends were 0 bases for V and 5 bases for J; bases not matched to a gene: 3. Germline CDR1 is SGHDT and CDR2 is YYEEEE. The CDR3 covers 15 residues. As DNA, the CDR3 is TGTGCCAGCAGCTTGGGACAGGGGGATTATCAGCCCCAGCATTTT. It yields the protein CASSLGQGDYQPQHF.

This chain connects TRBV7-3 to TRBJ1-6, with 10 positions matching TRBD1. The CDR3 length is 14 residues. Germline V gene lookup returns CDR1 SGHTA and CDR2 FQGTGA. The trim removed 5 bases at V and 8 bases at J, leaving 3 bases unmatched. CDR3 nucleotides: TGTGCCAGCAGCGCGGGACAGGGGTATTCACCCCTCCACTTT. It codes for CASSAGQGYSPLHF.

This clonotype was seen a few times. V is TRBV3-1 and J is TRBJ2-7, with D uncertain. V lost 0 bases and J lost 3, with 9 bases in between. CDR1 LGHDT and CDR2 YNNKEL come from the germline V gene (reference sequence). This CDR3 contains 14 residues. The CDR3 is CASSQDLPNYEQYF. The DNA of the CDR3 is TGTGCCAGCAGCCAAGATTTGCCGAACTACGAGCAGTACTTC.

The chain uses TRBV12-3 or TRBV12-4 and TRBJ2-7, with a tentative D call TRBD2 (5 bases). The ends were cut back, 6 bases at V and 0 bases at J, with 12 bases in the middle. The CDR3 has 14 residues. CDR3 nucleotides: TGTGCCAGCAGGGCTAGCCCAACCTCCTACGAGCAGTACTTC. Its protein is CASRASPTSYEQYF.

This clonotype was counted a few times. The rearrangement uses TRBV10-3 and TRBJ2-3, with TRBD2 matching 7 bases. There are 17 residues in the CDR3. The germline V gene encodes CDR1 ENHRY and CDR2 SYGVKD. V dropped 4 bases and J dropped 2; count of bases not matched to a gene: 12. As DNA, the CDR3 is TGTGCCATCAGTGCCCCCGGGGGAGGGCGTTACACAGATACGCAGTATTTT. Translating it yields CAISAPGGGRYTDTQYF.

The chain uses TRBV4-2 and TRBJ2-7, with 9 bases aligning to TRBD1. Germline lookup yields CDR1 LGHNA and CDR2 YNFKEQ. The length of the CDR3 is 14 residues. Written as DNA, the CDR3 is TGTGCTTCGTCCCGGGACAGGGTTGCCCACGAGCAGTACTTC. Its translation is CASSRDRVAHEQYF.

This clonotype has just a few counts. CDR3 bases: TGCAGCGCCCGACTCGATCCCTCAGGCGCCACAGATACGCAGTATTTT. It codes for CSARLDPSGATDTQYF. The chain recombines TRBV29-1 with TRBJ2-3; D uncertain. CDR1 SQVTM and CDR2 ANQGSEA come from the germline V gene. V lost 7 bases, J lost 2 bases, and 22 bases lay in between. The CDR3 spans 16 residues.

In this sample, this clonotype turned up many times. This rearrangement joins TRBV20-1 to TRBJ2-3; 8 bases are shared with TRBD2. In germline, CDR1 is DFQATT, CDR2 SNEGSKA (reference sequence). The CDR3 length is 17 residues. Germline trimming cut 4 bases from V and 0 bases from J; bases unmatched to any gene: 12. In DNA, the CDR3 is TGCAGTGCTACAAGGCCGGGAGGGGGATATAGCACAGATACGCAGTATTTT. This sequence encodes CSATRPGGGYSTDTQYF.

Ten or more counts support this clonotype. The DNA of the CDR3 is TGCAGCGTGGGCAGGGTTGGGGAAAAACTGTTTTTT. Translating gives CSVGRVGEKLFF. This rearrangement joins TRBV29-1 to TRBJ1-4, with D maybe TRBD1 (5 bases). CDR3 length: 12 residues. Germline V gives CDR1 SQVTM, CDR2 ANQGSEA. Trimming stripped 6 bases from V and 8 bases from J, with 13 bases between.

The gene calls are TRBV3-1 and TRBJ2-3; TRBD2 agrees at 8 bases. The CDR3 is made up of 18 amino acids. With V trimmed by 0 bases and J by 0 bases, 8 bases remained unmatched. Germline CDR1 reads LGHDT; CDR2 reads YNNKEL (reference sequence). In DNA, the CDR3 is TGTGCCAGCAGCCAAGATCCCGTCACTAGCGGAAGCACAGATACGCAGTATTTT. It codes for CASSQDPVTSGSTDTQYF.

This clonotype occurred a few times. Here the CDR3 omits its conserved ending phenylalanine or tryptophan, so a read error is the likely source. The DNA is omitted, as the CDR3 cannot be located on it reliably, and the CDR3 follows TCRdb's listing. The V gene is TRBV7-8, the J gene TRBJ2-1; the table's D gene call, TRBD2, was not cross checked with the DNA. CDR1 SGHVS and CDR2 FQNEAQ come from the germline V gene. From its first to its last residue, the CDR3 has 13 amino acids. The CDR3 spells CASSSSGDSGNVV.

CDR3 in DNA: TGTGCCAGCAGCTTACAACCGGGACTCCGCGAGCGAGAATCCTACGAGCAGTACTTC. Amino acids: CASSLQPGLRERESYEQYF. The genes are TRBV11-1 and TRBJ2-7; TRBD2 is a possible D gene (6 bases). This CDR3 contains 19 residues. Trimming removed 2 bases from V and 1 base from J, with 24 bases in between. The germline V gene encodes CDR1 SGHAT and CDR2 FQDESV (reference sequence). Drawing the rest from reference TRBV11-1 and TRBJ2-7, the complete variable domain is EAEVAQSPRYKITEKSQAVAFWCDPISGHATLYWYRQILGQGPELLVQFQDESVVDDSQLPKDRFSAERLKGVDSTLKIQPAELGDSAMYLCASSLQPGLRERESYEQYFGPGTRLTVT.

The CDR3, as DNA: TGTGCCAGCAGCTTAGGTTCTAGCAGTTACAATGAGCAGTTCTTC. Translating gives CASSLGSSSYNEQFF. This sequence joins TRBV7-6 and TRBJ2-1; the D gene is possibly TRBD2 (5 bases). The germline V gene has CDR1 SGHVS and CDR2 FNYEAQ. Trimming stripped 1 base from V and 4 bases from J, with 11 bases between. The CDR3 contains 15 residues.

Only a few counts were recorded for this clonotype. CDR3 residues: CASSLRQTSYEQYF. CDR3 sequence (DNA): TGTGCCAGCAGCTTACGGCAGACATCCTACGAGCAGTACTTC. The chain combines TRBV7-2 with TRBJ2-7; no clear D. CDR1 SGHTA and CDR2 FQGNSA come from the germline V gene. CDR3 length: 14 amino acids. V lost 2 bases and J 1 base, leaving 9 bases between the germline ends.

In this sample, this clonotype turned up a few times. The CDR3 DNA follows: TGCAGCGTACTAGCGGGAGTTTCCACAGATACGCAGTATTTT. As protein: CSVLAGVSTDTQYF. This chain joins TRBV29-1 and TRBJ2-3, with TRBD2 matching 11 bases. J lost 2 bases, V lost 6 bases, and 4 bases had no gene match. CDR3 length: 14 amino acids. CDR1 and CDR2 (germline): SQVTM, ANQGSEA.

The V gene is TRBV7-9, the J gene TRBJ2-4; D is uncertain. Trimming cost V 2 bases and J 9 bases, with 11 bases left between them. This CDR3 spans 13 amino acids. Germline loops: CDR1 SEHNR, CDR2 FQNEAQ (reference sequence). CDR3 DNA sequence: TGTGCCAGCAGCTTATTCGGGTATCCCATTCAGTACTTC. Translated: CASSLFGYPIQYF.

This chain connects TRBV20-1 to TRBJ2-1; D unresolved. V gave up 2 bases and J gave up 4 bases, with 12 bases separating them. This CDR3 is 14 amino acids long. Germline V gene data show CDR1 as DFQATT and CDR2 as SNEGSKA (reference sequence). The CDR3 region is CSARSAHQYNEQFF. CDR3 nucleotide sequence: TGCAGTGCTAGATCAGCCCATCAATACAATGAGCAGTTCTTC.

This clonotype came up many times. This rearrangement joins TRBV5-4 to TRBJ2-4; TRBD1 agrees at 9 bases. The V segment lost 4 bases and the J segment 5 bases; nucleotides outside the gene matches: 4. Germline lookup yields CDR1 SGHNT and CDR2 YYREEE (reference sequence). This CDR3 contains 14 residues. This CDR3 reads CASSGDRAQNIQYF. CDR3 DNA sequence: TGTGCCAGCAGCGGGGACAGGGCCCAAAACATTCAGTACTTC. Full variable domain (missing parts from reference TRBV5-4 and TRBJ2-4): ETGVTQSPTHLIKTRGQQVTLRCSSQSGHNTVSWYQQALGQGPQFIFQYYREEENGRGNFPPRFSGLQFPNYSSELNVNALELDDSALYLCASSGDRAQNIQYFGAGTRLSVL.

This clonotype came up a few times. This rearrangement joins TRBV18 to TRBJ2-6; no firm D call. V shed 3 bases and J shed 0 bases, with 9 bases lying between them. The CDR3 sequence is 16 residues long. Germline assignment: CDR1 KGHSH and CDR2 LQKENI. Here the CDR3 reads CASSPLIYSGANVLTF. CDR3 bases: TGTGCCAGCTCACCTCTAATTTACTCTGGGGCCAACGTCCTGACTTTC.

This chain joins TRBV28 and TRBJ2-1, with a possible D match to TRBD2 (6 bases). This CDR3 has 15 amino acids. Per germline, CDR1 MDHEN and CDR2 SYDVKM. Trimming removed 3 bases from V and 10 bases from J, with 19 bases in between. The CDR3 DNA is TGTGCCAGCAGTTTCCGGCTAGGGGCGGGGAGGGAGCAGTTCTTC. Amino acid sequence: CASSFRLGAGREQFF.

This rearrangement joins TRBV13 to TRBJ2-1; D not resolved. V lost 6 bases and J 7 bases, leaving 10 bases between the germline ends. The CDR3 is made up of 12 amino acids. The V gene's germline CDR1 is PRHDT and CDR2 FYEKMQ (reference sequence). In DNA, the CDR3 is TGTGCCAGCAGTCAATATGGGAATGAGCAGTTCTTC. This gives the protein CASSQYGNEQFF.

The CDR3 nucleotides are TGTGCCAGCAGTAAATGGACAGGGAAGGAGCAGTACTTC. This gives the protein CASSKWTGKEQYF. V gene TRBV28 combines with J gene TRBJ2-7; 8 bases map to TRBD1. The V gene end was trimmed by 5 bases and the J gene end by 7 bases; junction bases not matched to a gene: 7. Germline assignment: CDR1 MDHEN and CDR2 SYDVKM. The CDR3 consists of 13 residues.

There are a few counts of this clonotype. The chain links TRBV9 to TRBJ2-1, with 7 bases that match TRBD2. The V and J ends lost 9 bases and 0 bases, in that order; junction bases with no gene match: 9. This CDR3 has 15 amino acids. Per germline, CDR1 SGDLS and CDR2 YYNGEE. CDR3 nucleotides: TGTGCCACAGCCCGAGGCGGGAGCTCCTACAATGAGCAGTTCTTC. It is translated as CATARGGSSYNEQFF.

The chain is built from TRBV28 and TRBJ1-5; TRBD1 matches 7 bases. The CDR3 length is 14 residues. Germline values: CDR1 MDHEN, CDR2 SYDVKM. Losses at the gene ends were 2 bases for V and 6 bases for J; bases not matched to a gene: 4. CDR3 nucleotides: TGTGCCAGCAGTTTACCGCCAGGGGGTCAGCCCCAGCATTTT. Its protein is CASSLPPGGQPQHF. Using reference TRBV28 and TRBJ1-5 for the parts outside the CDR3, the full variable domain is DVKVTQSSRYLVKRTGEKVFLECVQDMDHENMFWYRQDPGLGLRLIYFSYDVKMKEKGDIPEGYSVSREKKERFSLILESASTNQTSMYLCASSLPPGGQPQHFGDGTRLSIL.